The subject of this entry is one T cell receptor beta chain. Its specificity is not known. This sample was taken from a study of T cells expressing NK-cell markers. Study overall: Sorted T-cell subsets CD3+CD56+NKG2C+, CD3+CD56+NKG2C- and CD3+CD56-NKG2C+ were TCR beta-sequenced.

Per the germline V gene, CDR1 is SGHKS and CDR2 is YYEKEE (reference sequence). The CDR3 sequence is 13 residues long. The study's findings and limits: Expanded NKG2C+ T cell clones had unclear HCMV specificity. In several donors, dominant clonotypes made up about 25-60.1% of CD3+CD56-NKG2C+ cells.

It was by 5'RACE template switching with UMIs that TCR beta cDNA was made. One entry per CDR3 protein, without DNA, is what TCRdb gives after re-calling the 5' RACE reads. The specimen's table records some 600,000 distinct CDR3 sequences. This receptor was obtained from a man between 18 and 35 years old in good health. The sample was blood T cells: a sorted CD56 or NKG2C T cell subset, CD4+ or CD8+ T cells, or bulk PBMC T cells (not recorded which). This rearrangement joins TRBV5-5 to TRBJ1-1; TCRdb selects TRBD1, and the lack of DNA leaves this call unchecked. The CDR3 here is CASSSQGNTEAFF.